The T cell receptor beta chain under discussion was sequenced for a study of T cell responses to AZD1222 COVID-19 vaccine. Germline lookup yields CDR1 MNHEY and CDR2 SVGEGT. Trimming shortened V by 2 bases and J by 3 bases, and 15 bases separated the two germline ends. The CDR3 runs 16 residues. Sequencing used immunoSEQ multiplex PCR; TCRdb keeps in-frame clones, though not all of them. The profile shows around 83,000 clones, approximately 90% of them singletons. The sequence was obtained from an adult who received the AZD1222 COVID-19 vaccine. The input for sequencing was peripheral blood, taken 28 days after the second AZD1222 dose. The V call is TRBV6-2 or TRBV6-3, the J call TRBJ2-3; a weak D match, TRBD1 (7 bases). CDR3 nucleotides: TGTGCCAGCAGTTACAGAGGAGGGGGCGCGACAGATACGCAGTATTTT. Its protein is CASSYRGGGATDTQYF.